This T cell receptor (beta chain) was sequenced in a study of CD8+ T cells in alopecia areata. The study's findings and limits: Alopecia totalis/universalis scalp especially showed more expanded CD8+ clones than normal scalp. Sequence data from scalp samples additionally include resident alphabeta T cells of normal skin. Whereas mice showed it more clearly, TCR sharing across patients was murkier, possibly because of HLA.

Sequencing relied on a cDNA template that was reverse transcribed from extracted RNA. The method was immunoSEQ multiplex PCR; TCRdb's version includes in-frame clones alone and lacks a portion of them. The data contain approximately 150,000 clones, about 60% of them singletons. CDR3 size: 14 residues. V was trimmed by 3 bases and J by 2 bases, leaving 10 bases between them. Germline loops: CDR1 SGHRS, CDR2 YFSETQ. This clone was observed a few times. Its target is not known. This TCR derives from a human donor in good health. The rearrangement uses TRBV5-1 and TRBJ2-3; maybe TRBD2 (5 bases). The sequenced material came from CD4+ T cells sorted from blood. This CDR3 reads CASSWGENTDTQYF. CDR3 DNA: TGCGCCAGCAGCTGGGGAGAGAACACAGATACGCAGTATTTT.